The following is a TCR beta chain sequence with its context. Living in under 30 US areas, the participants were between roughly 18 and 89 years of age. In the original analysis: Amplifying reference gene primers gave estimates of nucleated cell counts. Only in-frame clones appear in the TCRdb table, and some are missing; sequencing was by immunoSEQ multiplex PCR. V, J and clone size reflect that table, while D and trimming were determined from the DNA. This sample has 200,000 to 300,000 clones; about 87% occur once, and the top ten carry approximately 3.4%. V lost 3 bases and J 4 bases, leaving 15 bases between the germline ends. From germline, CDR1 is MNHEY and CDR2 SMNVEV (reference sequence). The CDR3 totals 15 residues. This sample was included in a study of blood T cell repertoires in COVID-19. Study summary: PBMCs, B-cell-depleted T cells, or T cells provided the cDNA or gDNA that made up the material.

Sequenced input: PBMCs or T cells enriched from blood (not recorded which). The gene calls are TRBV27 and TRBJ1-2; D is possibly TRBD1 (5 bases). This sequence was found in a woman in her thirties or forties who had been exposed to COVID-19. The CDR3 coding sequence is TGTGCCAGCAGTTTCAAACCCGCAGACAGCTATGGCTACACCTTC. As protein: CASSFKPADSYGYTF.